The 13 T cell receptor beta chains below all came from one sample that was sequenced in a study of CXCR3-negative and CXCR3-positive naive CD8 T cells. Study-wide points: Comparison of naive cells showed more hydrophobic TRB CDR3s in CXCR3-positive than in CXCR3-negative naive cells.

cDNA libraries for TRB were generated by 5' RACE incorporating UMI labels. Reanalyzing the 5' RACE reads, TCRdb keeps one entry per CDR3 protein, without DNA. Its table lists 150,000 to 180,000 distinct CDR3 sequences. These receptors have no identified antigens. The source material was naive CXCR3+ CD8+ T cells from blood. The subset: CD45RO-CCR7+CD27+CD95- naive CD8+ T cells expressing CXCR3 (TNR3+). The origin of the receptors is a human donor in good health. Some clones in this sample may be carry-over from other donors' samples.

This sequence joins TRBV28 and TRBJ2-1; TCRdb lists TRBD1, though no DNA is available to test this call. Germline CDR1 MDHEN, CDR2 SYDVKM. The CDR3 totals 15 residues. CDR3 residues: CASNPRYGIRNEQFF.

J is TRBJ2-1 and V is TRBV2; no DNA is available, so the TRBD1 call from TCRdb remains unchecked. In germline, CDR1 is SNHLY, CDR2 FYNNEI. There are 13 residues in the CDR3. The CDR3 sequence is CASSVWDRLEQFF.

The chain couples TRBV4-3 to TRBJ2-4; absent DNA, TCRdb's TRBD1 call cannot be checked. The V gene's germline CDR1 is LGHNA and CDR2 YSLEER. The CDR3 length is 21 residues. This CDR3 is CASSQAPPGQGALWTENIQYF.

The chain combines TRBV29-1 with TRBJ2-7. The CDR3 runs to 12 residues. The germline V gene has CDR1 SQVTM and CDR2 ANQGSEA. This chain's CDR3 is CSVEENSYEQYF.

The chain employs TRBV19 and TRBJ2-1. This CDR3 region has 14 residues. Germline CDR1 and CDR2: LNHDA and SQIVND (reference sequence). The CDR3 is CASSQGSANNEQFF.

The chain combines TRBV7-9 with TRBJ1-2; the TCRdb call, TRBD1, lacks DNA for checking. CDR1 and CDR2 (germline): SEHNR, FQNEAQ (reference sequence). This CDR3 is 14 amino acids long. CDR3 in amino acids: CASSLSVTGYGYTF.

The chain links TRBV12-3 or TRBV12-4 to TRBJ2-2; the D call of TRBD1 rests on TCRdb alone, since no DNA is present to check it. The CDR3 extends over 15 amino acids. This CDR3 is CASTPWGGGDGELFF.

The chain combines TRBV5-1 with TRBJ2-7. The CDR3 is 13 residues long. Looked up from germline, CDR1 is SGHRS and CDR2 is YFSETQ. The CDR3 sequence is CASCEVPTYEQYF. Complete variable domain (other parts from reference TRBV5-1 and TRBJ2-7): KAGVTQTPRYLIKTRGQQVTLSCSPISGHRSVSWYQQTPGQGLQFLFEYFSETQRNKGNFPGRFSGRQFSNSRSEMNVSTLELGDSALYLCASCEVPTYEQYFGPGTRLTVT.

The V call is TRBV28, the J call TRBJ2-7. The CDR3 has 14 amino acids. The germline V gene encodes CDR1 MDHEN and CDR2 SYDVKM. CDR3 residues: CASSLRIFGDEQYF.

CDR3 residues: CASSIGTGAYEQYF. J is TRBJ2-7 and V is TRBV27; TCRdb calls TRBD1, which cannot be checked without DNA. Germline-derived CDR1 and CDR2 are MNHEY and SMNVEV (reference sequence). CDR3 size: 14 residues.

V is TRBV24-1 and J is TRBJ2-2; TCRdb outputs TRBD1, but without DNA this stays unchecked. Germline V gives CDR1 KGHDR, CDR2 SFDVKD. The CDR3 extends over 19 amino acids. The CDR3: CATSDSPRTARYSTGELFF.

The chain links TRBV11-3 to TRBJ2-1; the D call from TCRdb, TRBD1, cannot be confirmed without DNA. The CDR3 has 17 amino acids. Germline V gene sequence: CDR1 SGHNT, CDR2 YENEEA. CDR3 residues: CASSYPSPDLSYNEQFF.

The chain has TRBV20-1 and TRBJ2-4; lacking DNA, the TRBD1 call made by TCRdb goes unchecked. Germline CDR1 is DFQATT and CDR2 is SNEGSKA (reference sequence). The CDR3 loop spans 16 amino acids. CDR3 residues: CSARAYGTATKNIQYF.